This record covers a single T cell receptor (beta chain). The data belong to a study of control samples from healthy donors and cancer patients. The assay was immunoSEQ multiplex PCR, and TCRdb's table has in-frame clones only and misses some. This table holds around 140,000 clones, about nine tenths found once. The CDR3 totals 13 residues. V dropped 4 bases and J dropped 10 bases, with 11 bases sitting between them. Germline CDR1 SGHDN, CDR2 FVKESK. What was sequenced was blood. V gene TRBV14 combines with J gene TRBJ1-6; tentatively, D is TRBD1 (5 bases). The sequence was obtained from a man aged 35-49 years in good health. The CDR3 sequence is CASSPGGGSPLHF. DNA for the CDR3: TGTGCCAGCAGCCCTGGTGGGGGATCACCCCTCCACTTT.